This T cell receptor beta chain emerged from a study of cytomegalovirus exposure and HLA in healthy donors. Findings of the study overall: The study found most TCR sequences rare, yet found some public TCRs in many donors.

A word on this clone: The antigen is not known.

13 Jbeta primers and 60 Vbeta primers were used for the PCR. TCRdb's table, derived via immunoSEQ multiplex PCR, lists solely in-frame clones and lacks some. The data contain approximately 100,000 clones, roughly three quarters of them singletons. CDR1 SQVTM and CDR2 ANQGSEA come from the germline V gene. Losses at the gene ends were 7 bases for V and 0 bases for J; bases not matched to a gene: 5. The CDR3 has 14 amino acids. This sequence originates from a man aged 35 to 55 in good health and CMV-seronegative. The chain recombines TRBV29-1 with TRBJ1-5; 8 bases are a match to TRBD1. The sample consisted of PBMCs. Here the CDR3 DNA reads TGCAGCGCCATGGACAGGGATAGCAATCAGCCCCAGCATTTT. Translating it yields CSAMDRDSNQPQHF.